The 17 T cell receptor beta chains given below trace back to one sample, sequenced in a study of shared clonotypes between healthy human individuals. Data came from immunoSEQ multiplex PCR; TCRdb stores just in-frame clones and leaves some out. The table has fewer than 3 million clones, approximately 90% seen once. The specimen sequenced was naive CD4+ T cells from PBMCs. Subset noted: CD45RA+ positively selected. These receptors originate from a man between 18 and 29 years old in good health. Some clones in this sample may be carry-over from other donors' samples.

The V call is TRBV5-6, the J call TRBJ2-3, with 12 bases fitting TRBD2. Per germline, CDR1 SGHDT and CDR2 YYEEEE. The CDR3 extends over 17 amino acids. V was pared by 1 base and J by 6 bases, with 9 bases of the junction left unmatched. In DNA, the CDR3 is TGTGCCAGCAGCTTGAGAGGGACTAGCGGGCTTTCGGATACGCAGTATTTT. Amino acid sequence: CASSLRGTSGLSDTQYF.

The chain carries TRBV28 and TRBJ2-5, with D possibly TRBD2 on 6 matching bases. The ends were cut back, 6 bases at V and 4 bases at J, with 15 bases in the middle. Germline loops: CDR1 MDHEN, CDR2 SYDVKM. This CDR3 is 14 amino acids long. CDR3 nucleotide sequence: TGTGCCAGCAGCTCCCCCCTGGAGGGAGAGACCCAGTACTTC. Translating it yields CASSSPLEGETQYF. The full variable domain, with the rest looked up from reference TRBV28 and TRBJ2-5, is DVKVTQSSRYLVKRTGEKVFLECVQDMDHENMFWYRQDPGLGLRLIYFSYDVKMKEKGDIPEGYSVSREKKERFSLILESASTNQTSMYLCASSSPLEGETQYFGPGTRLLVL.

Comments on this clone: Other nucleotide sequences from this sample produce the same CDR3. In nucleotides, the CDR3 is TGTGCCAGCAGCTTATCCGGAAACACCATATATTTT. This codes for CASSLSGNTIYF. The J gene is TRBJ1-3, the V gene TRBV7-9, with D unclear. The CDR3 has 12 residues. V shed 2 bases and J shed 4 bases, with 3 bases lying between them. The V gene's germline CDR1 is SEHNR and CDR2 FQNEAQ (reference sequence).

This CDR3 is CASSPGTVGELFF. The CDR3 coding sequence is TGTGCCAGCAGCCCCGGGACGGTCGGGGAGCTGTTTTTT. V is TRBV7-6 and J is TRBJ2-2; D assignment may be TRBD1 or TRBD2 (5 bases each). Germline loops: CDR1 SGHVS, CDR2 FNYEAQ. The CDR3 is made up of 13 amino acids. The ends were cut back, 5 bases at V and 7 bases at J, with 11 bases in the middle.

This clone has just one count. The chain joins TRBV27 to TRBJ2-7; D gene uncertain. CDR1 and CDR2 from the germline V gene are MNHEY and SMNVEV (reference sequence). CDR3 length equals 13 residues. V lost 3 bases, J lost 0 bases, and 6 bases lay in between. CDR3 sequence reads: CASSLHSSYEQYF. CDR3 in DNA: TGTGCCAGCAGTTTGCACAGCTCCTACGAGCAGTACTTC.

V and J are TRBV7-9 and TRBJ2-5; no definite D call. This CDR3 is 14 amino acids long. The V and J ends lost 0 bases and 2 bases respectively, with 7 bases between them. The germline V gene encodes CDR1 SEHNR and CDR2 FQNEAQ (reference sequence). The CDR3 loop reads CASSLAGQQETQYF. The DNA of the CDR3 is TGTGCCAGCAGCTTAGCGGGCCAACAAGAGACCCAGTACTTC.

The V call is TRBV9, the J call TRBJ2-3; 13 nucleotides align to TRBD2. The CDR3 is 21 amino acids. With 0 bases clipped from V and 0 bases from J, the junction kept 13 bases outside the gene matches. Germline V gives CDR1 SGDLS, CDR2 YYNGEE. Written as DNA, the CDR3 is TGTGCCAGCAGCGTAGGACCTGGGACTAGCGGGACCTACGCTAGCACAGATACGCAGTATTTT. Residues: CASSVGPGTSGTYASTDTQYF.

The V call is TRBV6-5, the J call TRBJ1-1, with a possible D match to TRBD1 (5 bases). V was cut by 5 bases and J by 3 bases, with 13 bases left in between. The CDR3 totals 14 residues. Looked up from germline, CDR1 is MNHEY and CDR2 is SVGAGI. The CDR3 protein is CASSRLGGDTEAFF. Written as DNA, the CDR3 is TGTGCCAGCAGTCGCCTGGGGGGGGACACTGAAGCTTTCTTT.

This chain joins TRBV19 and TRBJ1-3; D might be TRBD1 (5 bases). The CDR3 is made up of 15 amino acids. Trimming cost V 7 bases and J 4 bases, with 17 bases left between them. Germline-derived CDR1 and CDR2 are LNHDA and SQIVND (reference sequence). The DNA of the CDR3 is TGTGCCAGTACCTCCGTCGGGGGTTCAGGAAACACCATATATTTT. Translating it yields CASTSVGGSGNTIYF. Variable domain in full (rest from reference TRBV19 and TRBJ1-3): DGGITQSPKYLFRKEGQNVTLSCEQNLNHDAMYWYRQDPGQGLRLIYYSQIVNDFQKGDIAEGYSVSREKKESFPLTVTSAQKNPTAFYLCASTSVGGSGNTIYFGEGSWLTVV.

This chain connects TRBV20-1 to TRBJ2-2; perhaps TRBD2 as D (6 bases). Trimming removed 5 bases from V and 8 bases from J, with 6 bases in between. Germline V lookup: CDR1 DFQATT, CDR2 SNEGSKA (reference sequence). This CDR3 is built from 10 residues. CDR3 coding DNA: TGCAGTGCTGGGACTGGGGAGCTGTTTTTT. Its translation: CSAGTGELFF.

This chain joins TRBV7-3 and TRBJ2-7, with TRBD2 matching over 9 bases. The V and J ends lost 5 bases and 5 bases, in that order; junction bases with no gene match: 4. Germline V gene data show CDR1 as SGHTA and CDR2 as FQGTGA. This CDR3 contains 13 residues. CDR3 sequence (DNA): TGTGCCAGCAGCAGGGGACTAGCTGACGAGCAGTACTTC. Amino acids: CASSRGLADEQYF.

The V and J genes are TRBV29-1 and TRBJ2-3; 10 bases fit TRBD1. Losses at the gene ends were 7 bases for V and 3 bases for J; bases not matched to a gene: 7. The length of the CDR3 is 14 residues. Germline V CDR1 and CDR2: SQVTM, ANQGSEA. CDR3 sequence reads: CSAGRDRGTDTQYF. CDR3 coding DNA: TGCAGCGCTGGGCGGGACAGGGGTACAGATACGCAGTATTTT.

The rearrangement joins TRBV28 to TRBJ2-2, with 9 bases lining up with TRBD1. The CDR3 covers 16 residues. From germline, CDR1 is MDHEN and CDR2 SYDVKM. V shed 2 bases and J 5 bases; nucleotides not matched to a gene: 6. The CDR3 DNA follows: TGTGCCAGCAGTTTAAGGTACAGGGGGCGTACCGGGGAGCTGTTTTTT. It encodes CASSLRYRGRTGELFF.

The chain combines TRBV6-1 with TRBJ2-3, with D unclear. Looked up from germline, CDR1 is MNHNS and CDR2 is SASEGT. With 6 bases removed from V and 5 bases from J, the gap between germline ends came to 12 bases. CDR3 length: 13 residues. The CDR3 DNA reads as TGTGCCAGCAGGGAGAGGTTGGGAGATACGCAGTATTTT. It encodes CASRERLGDTQYF.

The sample holds one count of this clone. The chain carries TRBV30 and TRBJ2-2; D gene ambiguous. Trimming removed 5 bases from V and 7 bases from J, with 8 bases in between. From germline, CDR1 is GTSNPN and CDR2 SVGIG (reference sequence). This CDR3 is built from 11 residues. CDR3 bases: TGTGCCTGGGTGGGGAACGGGGAGCTGTTTTTT. Its protein product is CAWVGNGELFF.

The gene calls are TRBV5-1 and TRBJ1-1; D gene ambiguous. Germline CDR1 SGHRS, CDR2 YFSETQ. The CDR3 is made up of 14 amino acids. The germline V and J ends were trimmed by 6 bases and 4 bases, with 16 bases remaining between them. The CDR3 spells CASNPPAGGTEAFF. The CDR3 DNA sequence: TGCGCCAGCAACCCCCCAGCAGGAGGCACTGAAGCTTTCTTT.

Note on this clone: This CDR3 is also generated by other DNA sequences in the sample. This chain joins TRBV28 and TRBJ2-3; 12 nucleotides agree with TRBD2. This CDR3 is built from 15 residues. V shed 3 bases and J 3 bases; nucleotides not matched to a gene: 1. From germline, CDR1 is MDHEN and CDR2 SYDVKM. In DNA form, the CDR3 reads TGTGCCAGCAGTTTCCTAGCGGGAGGGACAGATACGCAGTATTTT. The encoded protein is CASSFLAGGTDTQYF.